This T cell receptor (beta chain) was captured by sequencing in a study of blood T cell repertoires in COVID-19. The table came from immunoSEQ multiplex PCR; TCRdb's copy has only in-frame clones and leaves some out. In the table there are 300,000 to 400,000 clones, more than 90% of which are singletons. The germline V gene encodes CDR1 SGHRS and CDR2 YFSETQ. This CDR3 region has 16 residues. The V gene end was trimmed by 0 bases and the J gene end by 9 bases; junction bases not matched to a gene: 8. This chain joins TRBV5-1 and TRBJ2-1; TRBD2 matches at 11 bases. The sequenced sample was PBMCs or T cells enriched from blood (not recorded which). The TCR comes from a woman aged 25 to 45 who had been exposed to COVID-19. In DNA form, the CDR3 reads TGCGCCAGCAGCTTGGGAAGTGGACTAGCGGGCGGTGAGCAGTTCTTC. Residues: CASSLGSGLAGGEQFF.